This T cell receptor beta chain comes out of a study of somatic mutations in cytotoxic T cells in rheumatoid arthritis (dated by TCRdb to about 2017). Turning to the overall study: Peripheral blood (roughly 33 ml EDTA) was collected from patients immediately after diagnosis and before any treatment began. Whether expanded CD8+ T-cell clones in untreated, newly diagnosed rheumatoid arthritis carry somatic mutations was the study question, and clonality was characterized with TCRB deep sequencing. TCRB deep sequencing covered approximately 69 patients with rheumatoid arthritis along with 15 to 20 healthy controls. Some T-cell populations stained with V beta antibodies were sorted by flow on a FACSAria II or Sony SH800 to nearly 100% purity, with sorted V beta1+ cells additionally subjected to TCRB sequencing. Patient and control groups had essentially identical median ages. The paper's findings and limits, for the study overall: CD8+ clonality increased with age in patients (Spearman r of about 0.49) but not in healthy controls. There was no significant difference in CD8+ T-cell clonality between rheumatoid arthritis patients and age-matched healthy controls. Several identical CD8+ TCRB sequences were found in both blood and synovial fluid, and in about an eighth of the 65 patients the largest CD8+ clone exceeded 20% of CD8+ cells. Viral specificity could not be ruled out by absence from virus-specific databases, and the antigen targets of the expanded CD8+ clones remained unknown.

CD4+ and CD8+ cells were isolated by positive magnetic bead selection on an AutoMACS, and purity was checked by flow cytometry. After a first flow cytometry screen using a TCR V beta antibody panel, clonal expansions were characterized through TCRB deep sequencing of sorted CD8+ fractions. Ficoll-Paque PLUS density gradient separation was used to isolate peripheral blood mononuclear cells. Nucleospin Tissue or Tissue XS kits were used to extract DNA from CD4-enriched, CD8-enriched or PBMC samples, and a Qubit 2.0 fluorometer was used for quantification. A note on this clone: Its antigen is not yet known. Base qualities were left out, and no much larger clone turns up one base away.

TCRB CDR3 sequencing used the immunoSEQ assay on genomic DNA. The original methods were these. Patient CD8+ clones larger than 1% were compared against published virus-specific TCRB sequences, and only a few matched. Only productive TCRB rearrangements were included in the analyses. Defining a clone by its unique TCRB CDR3 sequence, the study calculated clonality as a productive clonality index derived from Shannon entropy. Repertoire overlap for a pair of samples was computed from each clone's template counts relative to total templates per sample. V-gene usage from TCRB sequencing and V-gene usage measured by flow cytometry were correlated (Spearman r of around 0.6). What TCRdb holds here is the immuneACCESS table cut down to in-frame rearrangements. Part of the clones is not present; checked against another copy, under half of the missing clones reflect an unresolved V gene, and the others are unexplained. V, J and clone size reflect that table, while D and trimming were determined from the DNA. The sample table holds 9,000 to 9,500 clones, of which over 60% were seen once. Of the sample, roughly a third falls within the top ten clones.

Sequencing input: CD8+ T cells sorted from blood. The clonotype originates from an adult with rheumatoid arthritis.

DNA sequence: TGTGCCAGCAGTTTGACACTAGTTAACTATGGCTACACCTTC. It specifies CASSLTLVNYGYTF. The rearranged chain carries TRBV28 and TRBJ1-2; the D gene identity is not certain. Taken from the germline V gene, the CDR1 and CDR2 loops are MDHEN and SYDVKM. The CDR3 goes from the cysteine to the phenylalanine over 14 residues. Just the 42-base CDR3 DNA is kept, in frame starting at base 1. Relative to germline, V is 3 bases shorter and J is 1 base shorter, with 9 bases between their ends.